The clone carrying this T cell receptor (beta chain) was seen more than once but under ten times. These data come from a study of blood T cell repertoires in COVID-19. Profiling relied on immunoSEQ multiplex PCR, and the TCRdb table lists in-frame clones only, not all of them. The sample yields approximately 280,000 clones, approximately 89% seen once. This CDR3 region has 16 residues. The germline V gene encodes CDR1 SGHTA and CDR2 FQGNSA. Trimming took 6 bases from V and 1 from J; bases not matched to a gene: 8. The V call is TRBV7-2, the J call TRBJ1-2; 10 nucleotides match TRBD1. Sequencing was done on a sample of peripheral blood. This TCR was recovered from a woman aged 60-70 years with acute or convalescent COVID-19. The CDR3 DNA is TGTGCCAGCAGTCGCCGGGGACAGGGGTTTAACTATGGCTACACCTTC. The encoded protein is CASSRRGQGFNYGYTF. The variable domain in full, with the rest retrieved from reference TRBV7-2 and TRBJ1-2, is GAGVSQSPSNKVTEKGKDVELRCDPISGHTALYWYRQSLGQGLEFLIYFQGNSAPDKSGLPSDRFSAERTGGSVSTLTIQRTQQEDSAVYLCASSRRGQGFNYGYTFGSGTRLTVV.